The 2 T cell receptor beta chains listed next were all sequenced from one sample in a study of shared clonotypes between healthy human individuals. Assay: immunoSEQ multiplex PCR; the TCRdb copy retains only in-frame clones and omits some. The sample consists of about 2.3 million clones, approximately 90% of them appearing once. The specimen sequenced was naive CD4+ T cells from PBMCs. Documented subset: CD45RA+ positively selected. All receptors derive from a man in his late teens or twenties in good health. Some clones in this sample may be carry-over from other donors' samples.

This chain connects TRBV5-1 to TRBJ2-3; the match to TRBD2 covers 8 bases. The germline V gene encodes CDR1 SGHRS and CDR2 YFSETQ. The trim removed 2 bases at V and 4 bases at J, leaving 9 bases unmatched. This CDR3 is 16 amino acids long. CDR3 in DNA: TGCGCCAGCAGCTTAGGGCTTAGCGGGAAGGCAGATACGCAGTATTTT. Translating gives CASSLGLSGKADTQYF.

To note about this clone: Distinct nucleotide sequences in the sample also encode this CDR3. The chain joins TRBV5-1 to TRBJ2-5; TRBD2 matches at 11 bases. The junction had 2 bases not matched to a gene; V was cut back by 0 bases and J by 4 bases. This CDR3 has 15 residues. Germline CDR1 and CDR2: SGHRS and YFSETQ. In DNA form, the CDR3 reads TGCGCCAGCAGCTTGGTCGGGACTAGCGGAGAGACCCAGTACTTC. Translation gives CASSLVGTSGETQYF.